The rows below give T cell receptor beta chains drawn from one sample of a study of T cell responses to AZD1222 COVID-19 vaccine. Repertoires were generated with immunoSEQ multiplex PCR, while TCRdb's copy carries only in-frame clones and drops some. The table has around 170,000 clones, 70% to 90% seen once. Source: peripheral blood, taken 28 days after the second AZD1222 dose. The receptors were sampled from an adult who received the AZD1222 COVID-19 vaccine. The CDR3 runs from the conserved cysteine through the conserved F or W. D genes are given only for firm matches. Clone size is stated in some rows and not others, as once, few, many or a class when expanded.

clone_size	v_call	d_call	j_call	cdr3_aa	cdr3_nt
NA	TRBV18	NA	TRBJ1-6	CASSLGESPLHF	TGTGCCAGCTCCCTCGGGGAGTCACCCCTCCACTTT
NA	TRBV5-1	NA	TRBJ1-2	CASSYDSLYGYTF	TGCGCCAGCAGCTACGACAGTCTGTATGGCTACACCTTC
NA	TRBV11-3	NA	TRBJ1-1	CASSLESGRRAFF	TGTGCCAGCAGCTTAGAGTCCGGGAGGAGAGCTTTCTTT
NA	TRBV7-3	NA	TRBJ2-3	CASSLYRTDTQYF	TGTGCCAGCAGCTTATATCGCACAGATACGCAGTATTTT
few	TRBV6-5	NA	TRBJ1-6	CASSYRTGNNSPLHF	TGTGCCAGCAGTTACAGAACGGGGAATAATTCACCCCTCCACTTT
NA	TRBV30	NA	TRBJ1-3	CAWRASGNTIYF	TGTGCCTGGCGGGCCTCTGGAAACACCATATATTTT
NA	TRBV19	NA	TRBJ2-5	CASSIRRQVQETQYF	TGTGCCAGTAGTATTCGACGGCAGGTCCAAGAGACCCAGTACTTC
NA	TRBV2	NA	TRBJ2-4	CASSEATRKNIQYF	TGTGCCAGCAGTGAAGCGACCAGAAAAAACATTCAGTACTTC
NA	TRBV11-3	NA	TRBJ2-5	CASSLKQVWETQYF	TGTGCCAGCAGCTTGAAACAGGTATGGGAGACCCAGTACTTC
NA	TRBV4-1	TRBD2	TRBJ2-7	CASSQDRGDFTYEQYF	TGCGCCAGCAGCCAGGATCGGGGGGATTTTACCTACGAGCAGTACTTC
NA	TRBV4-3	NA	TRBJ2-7	CASSQHFGYEQYF	TGCGCCAGCAGCCAACACTTCGGCTACGAGCAGTACTTC
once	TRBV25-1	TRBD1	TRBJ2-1	CASSRLGGGEQFF	TGTGCCAGCAGTCGTTTAGGGGGCGGTGAGCAGTTCTTC
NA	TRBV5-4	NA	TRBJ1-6	CASSLDMVSPLHF	TGTGCCAGCAGCTTGGATATGGTTTCACCCCTCCACTTT
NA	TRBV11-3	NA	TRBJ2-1	CASSREEDNEQFF	TGTGCCAGCAGCCGAGAGGAAGACAATGAGCAGTTCTTC
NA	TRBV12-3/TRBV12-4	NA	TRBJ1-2	CASSLEGYGYTF	TGTGCCAGCAGTTTAGAGGGCTATGGCTACACCTTC
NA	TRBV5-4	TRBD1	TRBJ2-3	CASSFGQGADTQYF	TGTGCCAGCAGCTTCGGACAGGGCGCAGATACGCAGTATTTT
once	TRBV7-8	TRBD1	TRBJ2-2	CASKKDRPRVGELFF	TGTGCCAGCAAAAAGGACAGGCCGAGGGTCGGGGAGCTGTTTTTT
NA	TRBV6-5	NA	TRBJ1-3	CASARGAGNTIYF	TGTGCCAGCGCCCGGGGGGCGGGAAACACCATATATTTT
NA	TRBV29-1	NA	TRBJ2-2	CSVERGQGTGELFF	TGCAGCGTTGAGCGGGGCCAGGGCACCGGGGAGCTGTTTTTT
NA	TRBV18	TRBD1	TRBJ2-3	CASSAERQGADTQYF	TGTGCCAGCTCAGCGGAGAGGCAGGGGGCGGATACGCAGTATTTT
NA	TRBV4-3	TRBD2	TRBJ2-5	CASSQGTSGASAQYF	TGCGCCAGCAGCCAAGGGACTAGCGGGGCCTCGGCCCAGTACTTC
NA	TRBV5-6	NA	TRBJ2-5	CASSPLVSGGQETQYF	TGTGCCAGCAGCCCCCTGGTATCAGGGGGGCAAGAGACCCAGTACTTC
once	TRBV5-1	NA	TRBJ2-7	CASSLDSLLEQYF	TGCGCCAGCAGCTTGGACAGCCTCTTGGAGCAGTACTTC
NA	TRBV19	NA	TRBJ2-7	CASSPGAGVNEQYF	TGTGCCAGTAGTCCGGGGGCCGGGGTGAACGAGCAGTACTTC
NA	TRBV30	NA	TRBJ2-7	CAWSVQGRGEQYF	TGTGCCTGGAGTGTCCAGGGGAGGGGCGAGCAGTACTTC
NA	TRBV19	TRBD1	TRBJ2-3	CASTRTGPGTDTQYF	TGTGCCAGTACCAGGACAGGTCCGGGCACAGATACGCAGTATTTT
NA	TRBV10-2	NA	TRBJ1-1	CATLFRRDTEAFF	TGCGCCACCCTATTCAGACGAGACACTGAAGCTTTCTTT
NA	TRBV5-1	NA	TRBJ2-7	CANNRARAYEQYF	TGCGCCAACAACAGGGCACGGGCCTACGAGCAGTACTTC
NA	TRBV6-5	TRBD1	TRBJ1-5	CASSSETGDPFQPQHF	TGTGCCAGCAGTTCCGAGACAGGGGACCCCTTTCAGCCCCAGCATTTT
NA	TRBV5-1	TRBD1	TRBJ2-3	CASSPLQGRTGTQYF	TGCGCCAGCAGCCCTTTACAGGGACGGACAGGTACGCAGTATTTT
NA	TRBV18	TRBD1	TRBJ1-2	CASSPATGTGGYGYTF	TGTGCCAGCTCACCAGCTACCGGGACAGGGGGCTATGGCTACACCTTC
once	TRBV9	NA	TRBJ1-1	CASSVGGQNTEAFF	TGTGCCAGCAGCGTAGGGGGCCAGAACACTGAAGCTTTCTTT
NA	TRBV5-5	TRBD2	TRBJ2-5	CASSLGTGGTETQYF	TGTGCCAGCAGCTTGGGTACCGGGGGGACAGAGACCCAGTACTTC
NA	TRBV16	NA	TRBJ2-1	CASSLQGYEQFF	TGTGCCAGCAGCCTACAGGGATATGAGCAGTTCTTC
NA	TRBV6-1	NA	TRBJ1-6	CASSARYPAGPNNSPLHF	TGTGCCAGCAGTGCGCGATATCCCGCGGGACCCAATAATTCACCCCTCCACTTT
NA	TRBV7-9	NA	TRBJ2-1	CASSWGFGEQFF	TGTGCCAGCAGCTGGGGCTTTGGTGAGCAGTTCTTC
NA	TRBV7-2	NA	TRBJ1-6	CASSLRGYSPLHF	TGTGCCAGCAGCTTACGGGGCTATTCACCCCTCCACTTT
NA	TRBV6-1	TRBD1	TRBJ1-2	CASSEAGRGGGYTF	TGTGCCAGCAGTGAAGCGGGCAGGGGGGGTGGCTACACCTTC
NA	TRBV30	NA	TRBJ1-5	CAWSPGGGNQPQHF	TGTGCCTGGAGTCCGGGGGGCGGCAATCAGCCCCAGCATTTT
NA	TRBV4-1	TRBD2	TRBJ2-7	CASSQTSGRQYEQYF	TGCGCCAGCAGCCAAACTAGCGGGAGGCAATACGAGCAGTACTTC
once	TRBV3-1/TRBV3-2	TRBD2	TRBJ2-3	CASSQRGGGRVDTQYF	TGTGCCAGCAGCCAAAGGGGCGGGGGTCGAGTAGATACGCAGTATTTT
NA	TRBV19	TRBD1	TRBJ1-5	CASTLGQGAPTEANQPQHF	TGTGCCAGTACCTTAGGACAGGGGGCGCCCACTGAAGCCAATCAGCCCCAGCATTTT
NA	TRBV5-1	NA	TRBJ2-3	CASSLRQGGSDTQYF	TGCGCCAGCAGCTTGCGACAGGGAGGGTCGGATACGCAGTATTTT
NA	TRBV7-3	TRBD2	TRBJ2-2	CASSTTSGRAGELFF	TGTGCCAGCAGCACAACTAGCGGGAGGGCCGGGGAGCTGTTTTTT
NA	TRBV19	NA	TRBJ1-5	CASSISTRTRGQPQHF	TGTGCCAGTAGTATCTCGACAAGGACGAGGGGTCAGCCCCAGCATTTT
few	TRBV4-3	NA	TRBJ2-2	CASSQEWAWGTGELFF	TGCGCCAGCAGCCAAGAATGGGCGTGGGGCACCGGGGAGCTGTTTTTT
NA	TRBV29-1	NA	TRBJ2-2	CSVRSSVNTGELFF	TGCAGCGTTCGGTCCTCCGTGAACACCGGGGAGCTGTTTTTT
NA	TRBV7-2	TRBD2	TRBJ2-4	CASSPRTSGGGKNIQYF	TGTGCCAGCAGCCCCCGGACTAGCGGGGGAGGCAAAAACATTCAGTACTTC
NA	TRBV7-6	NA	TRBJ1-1	CASSSRAVRTEAFF	TGTGCCAGCAGCTCGCGGGCCGTGAGAACTGAAGCTTTCTTT
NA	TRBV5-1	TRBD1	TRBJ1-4	CASSYGDSNGEKLFF	TGCGCCAGCAGCTATGGGGACAGCAACGGAGAAAAACTGTTTTTT
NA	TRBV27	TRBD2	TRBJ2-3	CASSWGLAVSTDTQYF	TGTGCCAGCAGTTGGGGACTAGCGGTTAGCACAGATACGCAGTATTTT
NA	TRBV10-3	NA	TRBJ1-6	CAISRLEAGENSPLHF	TGTGCCATCAGCCGGTTAGAAGCAGGGGAGAATTCACCCCTCCACTTT
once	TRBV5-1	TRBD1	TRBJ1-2	CASSRDRGYGYTF	TGCGCCAGCAGCCGGGACAGGGGCTATGGCTACACCTTC
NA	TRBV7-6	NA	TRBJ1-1	CASSLVQGGNTEAFF	TGTGCCAGCAGCTTAGTTCAGGGCGGGAACACTGAAGCTTTCTTT